Listed here are 19 T cell receptor beta chains from one sample, sequenced in a study of OX40 agonist ivuxolimab in advanced cancers. Profiled with immunoSEQ multiplex PCR; TCRdb holds only in-frame clones, not every one. The table records 20,000 to 30,000 clones, about four fifths of them present only once. The source material was CD4+ or CD8+ T cells sorted from blood, sampled in a trial of the OX40 agonist ivuxolimab. The source is an adult with an advanced solid tumor such as melanoma, head and neck, liver or kidney cancer.

This clone was picked up one time. The V and J genes are TRBV11-2 and TRBJ1-1; D is unclear. V lost 1 base and J 10 bases, leaving 13 bases between the germline ends. The CDR3 consists of 13 residues. The germline gives CDR1 SGHAT, CDR2 FQNNGV. CDR3 sequence (DNA): TGTGCCAGCAGCTTAGCGCTCGGCCCCGCAGCTTTCTTT. This encodes CASSLALGPAAFF.

The chain carries TRBV19 and TRBJ2-1, with TRBD2 matching over 9 bases. Germline V gene lookup returns CDR1 LNHDA and CDR2 SQIVND (reference sequence). This CDR3 has 14 amino acids. Trimming removed 3 bases from V and 8 bases from J; junction bases left unmatched: 5. The CDR3 sequence is CASSIGTSQDEQFF. In DNA form, the CDR3 reads TGTGCCAGTAGTATTGGGACTAGCCAGGATGAGCAGTTCTTC.

J is TRBJ2-7 and V is TRBV13, with D perhaps TRBD1 (5 bases). V lost 5 bases and J lost 5, with 16 bases in between. The CDR3 covers 14 residues. Germline CDR1 is PRHDT and CDR2 is FYEKMQ (reference sequence). This CDR3 is CASSPPQGHHEQYF. CDR3 nucleotide sequence: TGTGCCAGCAGCCCGCCTCAGGGCCACCACGAGCAGTACTTC.

This clone showed up just a few times. J is TRBJ2-3 and V is TRBV29-1; TRBD2 matches at 8 bases. In germline, CDR1 is SQVTM, CDR2 ANQGSEA. V lost 0 bases, J lost 3 bases, and 2 bases stayed unmatched. The CDR3 covers 14 residues. The CDR3 is CSVEELAVTDTQYF. The CDR3 DNA reads TGCAGCGTTGAAGAACTAGCGGTGACAGATACGCAGTATTTT.

The chain links TRBV14 to TRBJ2-1; 7 bases map to TRBD1. Germline V gene sequence: CDR1 SGHDN, CDR2 FVKESK. The CDR3 totals 15 residues. The V segment lost 1 base and the J segment 8 bases; nucleotides outside the gene matches: 8. The CDR3 reads CASSQAETGSYEQFF. Here the CDR3 DNA reads TGTGCCAGCAGCCAAGCTGAGACAGGGTCGTATGAGCAGTTCTTC.

This clone was seen just once. The V and J genes are TRBV4-2 and TRBJ2-7; 9 positions agree with TRBD1. The CDR3 has 14 amino acids. Germline CDR1 reads LGHNA; CDR2 reads YNFKEQ. J gave up 5 bases and V 4 bases, and 6 bases lay outside the gene matches. DNA for the CDR3: TGTGCCAGCAGCCTATCCGGGACAGGGCACGAGCAGTACTTC. Translating it yields CASSLSGTGHEQYF.

The chain carries TRBV19 and TRBJ1-1; 12 bases align to TRBD1. The CDR3 is made up of 16 amino acids. V lost 5 bases and J lost 0; bases outside the gene matches: 4. CDR1 is LNHDA, CDR2 SQIVND, per germline (reference sequence). The CDR3, as DNA: TGTGCCAGTAGTCTGGGACAGGGGGCCTTGAACACTGAAGCTTTCTTT. Its protein product is CASSLGQGALNTEAFF. The variable domain in full, with the rest retrieved from reference TRBV19 and TRBJ1-1, is DGGITQSPKYLFRKEGQNVTLSCEQNLNHDAMYWYRQDPGQGLRLIYYSQIVNDFQKGDIAEGYSVSREKKESFPLTVTSAQKNPTAFYLCASSLGQGALNTEAFFGQGTRLTVV.

The J gene is TRBJ1-3, the V gene TRBV5-5; no firm D call. V lost 0 bases, J lost 0 bases, and 7 bases lay in between. The CDR3 runs to 15 residues. CDR1 and CDR2 from the germline V gene are SGHKS and YYEKEE (reference sequence). The CDR3 DNA reads TGTGCCAGCAGCTTGGTTCAAACCTCTGGAAACACCATATATTTT. Protein sequence: CASSLVQTSGNTIYF.

The chain is built from TRBV9 and TRBJ2-3; D perhaps matches TRBD2 (7 bases). This CDR3 contains 16 residues. V lost 0 bases, J lost 3 bases, and 14 bases lay in between. The germline CDR1 and CDR2 sequences are SGDLS and YYNGEE. The CDR3 protein is CASSVEGGGPTDTQYF. CDR3 in DNA: TGTGCCAGCAGCGTAGAGGGGGGAGGGCCGACAGATACGCAGTATTTT.

V is TRBV30 and J is TRBJ2-4; TRBD1 matches 7 bases. The CDR3 has 13 amino acids. Per the germline V gene, CDR1 is GTSNPN and CDR2 is SVGIG (reference sequence). The J segment lost 9 bases and the V segment lost 4 bases, leaving 9 bases of the junction unmatched. CDR3 protein: CAWNTGVGGIQYF. The DNA of the CDR3 is TGTGCCTGGAATACAGGGGTCGGAGGCATTCAGTACTTC.

The chain recombines TRBV23-1 with TRBJ2-5; 9 bases fit TRBD2. The J call could be wrong; TRBJ2-7 is a better fit for the DNA end. TRBV23-1 is assigned to the ORF class and has an uncertain function. The CDR3 is 14 residues long. The CDR3: CASLPGLAPLEQYF. The CDR3 DNA reads as TGCGCCAGCTTACCGGGACTAGCTCCTCTCGAGCAGTACTTC.

This sequence joins TRBV10-1 and TRBJ2-7, with 8 bases fitting TRBD2. Losses at the gene ends were 2 bases for V and 0 bases for J; bases not matched to a gene: 6. In germline, CDR1 is WNHNN, CDR2 SYGVQD (reference sequence). The CDR3 totals 16 residues. The CDR3 here is CASSEVVAGSSYEQYF. Written as DNA, the CDR3 is TGCGCCAGCAGTGAGGTGGTAGCGGGAAGCTCCTACGAGCAGTACTTC.

This clone is termed medium-sized. This chain links TRBV12-5 with TRBJ2-5; 7 bases fit TRBD2. In germline, CDR1 is LGHNT, CDR2 FRNRAP. This CDR3 comprises 20 residues. V was pared by 9 bases and J by 4 bases, with 29 bases of the junction left unmatched. CDR3 sequence reads: CARQEGGDSFPGRVRETQYF. The CDR3 region has the DNA TGTGCTAGACAGGAGGGAGGGGACTCTTTTCCCGGACGAGTTAGAGAGACCCAGTACTTC.

This clone was observed a handful of times. This chain uses TRBV11-1 with TRBJ2-7; D possibly matches TRBD1 or TRBD2 (5 bases each). CDR3 size: 14 residues. Germline assignment: CDR1 SGHAT and CDR2 FQDESV (reference sequence). V was trimmed by 3 bases and J by 2 bases, leaving 11 bases between them. CDR3 sequence reads: CASSFTGSAYEQYF. The CDR3 nucleotides are TGTGCCAGCAGCTTCACAGGTAGCGCCTACGAGCAGTACTTC.

This clone showed up just a few times. The chain recombines TRBV13 with TRBJ1-6; D is possibly TRBD1 (6 bases). Germline V CDR1 and CDR2: PRHDT, FYEKMQ (reference sequence). The V gene lost 5 bases and the J gene lost 7 bases, with 12 bases spanning the gap. This CDR3 has 14 residues. Written as DNA, the CDR3 is TGTGCCAGCAGCGACGGACAGAGAAATTCACCCCTCCACTTT. Protein: CASSDGQRNSPLHF.

The V call is TRBV2, the J call TRBJ2-3, with 7 bases that match TRBD1. Per germline, CDR1 SNHLY and CDR2 FYNNEI. The CDR3 runs to 15 residues. V lost 1 base, J lost 2 bases, and 3 bases stayed unmatched. DNA for the CDR3: TGTGCCAGCAGTGAAGGCGAGGGGGCCACAGATACGCAGTATTTT. Its translation: CASSEGEGATDTQYF. Supplemented by reference TRBV2 and TRBJ2-3, the full variable domain reads EPEVTQTPSHQVTQMGQEVILRCVPISNHLYFYWYRQILGQKVEFLVSFYNNEISEKSEIFDDQFSVERPDGSNFTLKIRSTKLEDSAMYFCASSEGEGATDTQYFGPGTRLTVL.

The chain joins TRBV9 to TRBJ1-2; possible D gene TRBD1, 5 bases. V was clipped by 0 bases and J by 8 bases, with 11 bases between them. Germline-derived CDR1 and CDR2 are SGDLS and YYNGEE. This CDR3 has 13 residues. CDR3 nucleotide sequence: TGTGCCAGCAGCGTAGGTATCGGGGGAGGCTACACCTTC. This gives the protein CASSVGIGGGYTF. Based on the CDR3 plus reference TRBV9 and TRBJ1-2, the full variable domain is DSGVTQTPKHLITATGQRVTLRCSPRSGDLSVYWYQQSLDQGLQFLIQYYNGEERAKGNILERFSAQQFPDLHSELNLSSLELGDSALYFCASSVGIGGGYTFGSGTRLTVV.

The chain employs TRBV7-9 and TRBJ1-4, with 10 bases lining up with TRBD1. V was pared by 5 bases and J by 4 bases, with 1 base of the junction left unmatched. This CDR3 spans 14 amino acids. CDR1 is SEHNR, CDR2 FQNEAQ, per germline (reference sequence). The CDR3 DNA is TGTGCCAGCAGCGGGGACAGGGGTAATGAAAAACTGTTTTTT. Amino acids: CASSGDRGNEKLFF.

This chain uses TRBV5-4 with TRBJ1-1; no reliable D call. V was shortened by 6 bases and J by 0 bases, with 12 bases between the two germline ends. Germline V CDR1 and CDR2: SGHNT, YYREEE (reference sequence). This CDR3 has 14 amino acids. DNA of the CDR3: TGTGCCAGCACCCTCCAGGAATTGAACACTGAAGCTTTCTTT. Encoded protein: CASTLQELNTEAFF. The whole variable domain, filled in from reference TRBV5-4 and TRBJ1-1, reads ETGVTQSPTHLIKTRGQQVTLRCSSQSGHNTVSWYQQALGQGPQFIFQYYREEENGRGNFPPRFSGLQFPNYSSELNVNALELDDSALYLCASTLQELNTEAFFGQGTRLTVV.